These 27 T cell receptor beta chains originate from one sample sequenced in a study of T cell responses to AZD1222 COVID-19 vaccine. Produced via immunoSEQ multiplex PCR; TCRdb's table is partial and in-frame only. The table shows 150,000 to 200,000 clones, with 94% occurring only once. Sequenced here: peripheral blood, sampled on day 0 of AZD1222 vaccination. These receptors originate from an adult in good health.

This clone was picked up one time. CDR3 sequence (DNA): TGTGCCAGTAGTATCATTGGTAATGCCGGGGAGCTGTTTTTT. It is translated as CASSIIGNAGELFF. The J gene is TRBJ2-2, the V gene TRBV19; no reliable D call. The V end was cut by 3 bases, the J end by 6 bases, with 11 bases between. Germline CDR1 reads LNHDA; CDR2 reads SQIVND (reference sequence). The CDR3 has 14 residues.

This chain joins TRBV27 and TRBJ1-1; D remains ambiguous. The CDR3 length is 14 residues. Looked up from germline, CDR1 is MNHEY and CDR2 is SMNVEV (reference sequence). V was pared by 6 bases and J by 1 base, with 12 bases between. The CDR3 loop is CASRITAANTEAFF. The CDR3 nucleotides read TGTGCCAGCAGAATCACTGCAGCGAACACTGAAGCTTTCTTT.

This chain links TRBV4-1 with TRBJ1-1; no reliable D call. Germline V gene data show CDR1 as MGHRA and CDR2 as YSYEKL. The germline V and J ends were trimmed by 4 bases and 1 base, with 4 bases remaining between them. The CDR3 covers 12 residues. CDR3 nucleotide sequence: TGCGCCAGCAGCCGGGCGAACACTGAAGCTTTCTTT. It yields the protein CASSRANTEAFF.

The CDR3 nucleotides are TGTGCCAGCAGTTCCCCTCCCGATGGGAACTATGGCTACACCTTC. It is translated as CASSSPPDGNYGYTF. The chain couples TRBV6-2 or TRBV6-3 to TRBJ1-2; unclear D gene. The germline gives CDR1 MNHEY, CDR2 SVGEGT. Trimming took 4 bases from V and 2 from J, leaving 14 bases between them. This CDR3 has 15 residues.

This chain links TRBV7-8 with TRBJ1-2; D gene uncertain. The CDR3 runs 14 residues. Germline V CDR1 and CDR2: SGHVS, FQNEAQ. V lost 5 bases and J 2 bases, leaving 12 bases between the germline ends. For the CDR3, the DNA is TGTGCCAGCAGCCTGGTCGGCGGGAACTATGGCTACACCTTC. Protein product: CASSLVGGNYGYTF.

The chain combines TRBV3-1 (or the pseudogene TRBV3-2) with TRBJ2-2, with 8 bases identical to TRBD2. CDR1 is LGHDT and CDR2 is YNNKEL in the germline V gene (reference sequence). The CDR3 has 17 amino acids. V shed 3 bases, J shed 2 bases, and the junction held 8 bases outside the gene matches. The DNA of the CDR3 is TGTGCCAGCAGCCAGTTTGGAGGACTAGCCAACACCGGGGAGCTGTTTTTT. This codes for CASSQFGGLANTGELFF.

CDR3 DNA: TGTGCCAGCAGTTTATCCCAGAGACCATACGAGCAGTACTTC. Its protein product is CASSLSQRPYEQYF. The chain uses TRBV28 and TRBJ2-7, with D unresolved. This CDR3 region has 14 residues. Germline assignment: CDR1 MDHEN and CDR2 SYDVKM. Trimming took off 1 base at V and 4 bases at J, with 11 bases between the two ends.

This chain uses TRBV29-1 with TRBJ2-4, with D possibly TRBD1 on 6 matching bases. The CDR3 is 12 amino acids. Germline CDR1 and CDR2: SQVTM and ANQGSEA. The CDR3 loop is CSGRDIKNIQYF. DNA of the CDR3: TGCAGTGGCCGGGACATCAAAAACATTCAGTACTTC.

The J gene is TRBJ2-1, the V gene TRBV28, with D perhaps matching TRBD1 (6 bases). The V and J ends lost 1 base and 4 bases respectively, with 14 bases between them. CDR1 and CDR2 from the germline V gene are MDHEN and SYDVKM. This CDR3 region has 16 residues. The CDR3 DNA reads as TGTGCCAGCAGTTTATCCCGACAGGTTGAGTACAATGAGCAGTTCTTC. It specifies CASSLSRQVEYNEQFF.

This chain joins TRBV6-5 and TRBJ1-1; TRBD1 aligns across 7 bases. Germline CDR1 reads MNHEY; CDR2 reads SVGAGI. V lost 2 bases, J lost 11 bases, and 11 bases stayed unmatched. There are 14 residues in the CDR3. CDR3 DNA sequence: TGTGCCAGCAGTTACGTCGACAGGGAGGTTGATGCTTTCTTT. Its protein is CASSYVDREVDAFF.

The rearrangement joins TRBV4-1 to TRBJ2-1; 13 bases match TRBD2. The V segment lost 5 bases and the J segment 8 bases; nucleotides outside the gene matches: 12. The germline gives CDR1 MGHRA, CDR2 YSYEKL. The CDR3 totals 17 residues. The CDR3, as DNA: TGCGCCAGCAGCAGCTTCTCAGGACTAGCGGGAGACGATGAGCAGTTCTTC. Protein sequence: CASSSFSGLAGDDEQFF.

This clone is a singleton in its sample. V gene TRBV5-4 combines with J gene TRBJ2-2; 8 nucleotides agree with TRBD1. The CDR3 sequence is 16 residues long. Trimming took 4 bases from V and 0 from J; bases not matched to a gene: 5. The germline CDR1 and CDR2 sequences are SGHNT and YYREEE (reference sequence). The CDR3 protein is CASSRGTGTNTGELFF. The CDR3 bases are TGTGCCAGCAGCCGGGGGACAGGTACGAACACCGGGGAGCTGTTTTTT.

The rearrangement uses TRBV6-5 and TRBJ1-2; TRBD1 aligns across 8 bases. Germline trimming cut 2 bases from V and 8 bases from J; bases unmatched to any gene: 7. The CDR3 totals 14 residues. Germline CDR1 MNHEY, CDR2 SVGAGI. CDR3 in amino acids: CASSYTDRVRGYTF. CDR3 DNA sequence: TGTGCCAGCAGTTACACGGACAGGGTGAGGGGCTACACCTTC.

This sequence joins TRBV27 and TRBJ1-6, with D tentatively TRBD1 (6 bases). Germline CDR1 and CDR2: MNHEY and SMNVEV (reference sequence). The CDR3 spans 13 residues. Trimming removed 4 bases from V and 14 bases from J, with 15 bases in between. CDR3 coding DNA: TGTGCCAGCAGTTCCTGGACAGTGCCAACCCTCCACTTT. It specifies CASSSWTVPTLHF.

This clone was seen once. CDR3 sequence: CASSQVRALYGYTF. The CDR3 bases are TGCGCCAGCAGCCAAGTCAGGGCCCTCTATGGCTACACCTTC. The chain employs TRBV4-3 and TRBJ1-2; maybe TRBD1 (5 bases). Trimming stripped 1 base from V and 4 bases from J, with 10 bases between. Germline CDR1 and CDR2: LGHNA and YSLEER. CDR3 size: 14 residues.

The rearrangement joins TRBV6-5 to TRBJ1-2; 7 nucleotides match TRBD1. Germline V gives CDR1 MNHEY, CDR2 SVGAGI. The length of the CDR3 is 14 residues. CDR3 loop: CAIDPGQRVYGYTF. The DNA for the CDR3 is TGTGCAATTGATCCGGGACAGAGAGTCTATGGCTACACCTTC.

CDR3 loop: CASSLGSGYDGYTF. CDR3 nucleotide sequence: TGCGCCAGCAGCTTGGGCTCAGGGTACGATGGCTACACCTTC. The chain combines TRBV5-1 with TRBJ1-2; the D gene is possibly TRBD1 (5 bases). The CDR3 length is 14 residues. The ends were cut back, 0 bases at V and 6 bases at J, with 12 bases in the middle. Germline-derived CDR1 and CDR2 are SGHRS and YFSETQ.

V usage is TRBV6-6 and J usage is TRBJ2-1, with 8 bases fitting TRBD1. From germline, CDR1 is MNHNY and CDR2 SVGAGI (reference sequence). V dropped 2 bases and J dropped 7; count of bases not matched to a gene: 10. The CDR3 extends over 16 amino acids. CDR3 in amino acids: CASSYVGQGARNEQFF. The CDR3 nucleotides are TGTGCCAGCAGTTACGTTGGGCAGGGGGCTAGGAATGAGCAGTTCTTC.

The rearrangement uses TRBV3-1 (or the pseudogene TRBV3-2) and TRBJ1-6, with a tentative D call TRBD1 (5 bases). The CDR3 contains 14 residues. Germline V CDR1 and CDR2: LGHDT, YNNKEL (reference sequence). V shed 6 bases and J shed 7 bases, with 13 bases lying between them. The CDR3 DNA is TGTGCCAGCAGTTACACAGGAAGAAATTCACCCCTCCACTTT. This sequence encodes CASSYTGRNSPLHF.

J is TRBJ2-1 and V is TRBV7-3; TRBD2 agrees at 9 bases. The CDR3 length is 13 residues. Germline CDR1 is SGHTA and CDR2 is FQGTGA. V lost 8 bases to trimming and J lost 9 bases; unmatched junction nucleotides: 8. CDR3 bases: TGTGCCAGCGCTCTCTGGCGGGAGGGTGAGCAGTTCTTC. This encodes CASALWREGEQFF.

This chain uses TRBV5-1 with TRBJ2-1, with a weak D call TRBD1 (6 bases). Trimming took 1 base from V and 7 from J, leaving 15 bases between them. Germline values: CDR1 SGHRS, CDR2 YFSETQ. This CDR3 is built from 15 residues. CDR3 nucleotides: TGCGCCAGCAGCTTGAGGGACACCCATCGAAATGAGCAGTTCTTC. Its protein product is CASSLRDTHRNEQFF. Based on the CDR3 plus reference TRBV5-1 and TRBJ2-1, the full variable domain is KAGVTQTPRYLIKTRGQQVTLSCSPISGHRSVSWYQQTPGQGLQFLFEYFSETQRNKGNFPGRFSGRQFSNSRSEMNVSTLELGDSALYLCASSLRDTHRNEQFFGPGTRLTVL.

The chain has TRBV3-1 (or the pseudogene TRBV3-2) and TRBJ1-5, with 8 bases fitting TRBD1. Germline CDR1 is LGHDT and CDR2 is YNNKEL (reference sequence). The CDR3 totals 16 residues. V lost 3 bases, J lost 5 bases, and 9 bases stayed unmatched. The CDR3 spells CASSHPDRGGDQPQHF. The CDR3 DNA reads TGTGCCAGCAGCCACCCTGACAGGGGAGGGGATCAGCCCCAGCATTTT.

V gene TRBV9 combines with J gene TRBJ2-1; 9 bases are a match to TRBD1. Germline values: CDR1 SGDLS, CDR2 YYNGEE. The CDR3 loop spans 15 amino acids. With V trimmed by 4 bases and J by 4 bases, 6 bases remained unmatched. CDR3 in amino acids: CASSPPGQGYNEQFF. In nucleotides, the CDR3 is TGTGCCAGCAGCCCCCCGGGACAGGGATACAATGAGCAGTTCTTC.

There are a few counts of this clone. V usage is TRBV6-5 and J usage is TRBJ2-7, with unresolved D. CDR3 length: 10 residues. The germline V gene encodes CDR1 MNHEY and CDR2 SVGAGI. The ends were cut back, 10 bases at V and 0 bases at J, with 4 bases in the middle. Here the CDR3 reads CATTSYEQYF. The CDR3 region has the DNA TGTGCCACCACCTCCTACGAGCAGTACTTC.

The chain links TRBV4-1 to TRBJ1-5; weak D call: TRBD1 (6 bases). The CDR3 has 17 amino acids. The V end lost 0 bases, the J end lost 2 bases, and 14 bases lay between the germline ends. CDR1 and CDR2 (germline): MGHRA, YSYEKL. This CDR3 is CASSQDPKRGGNQPQHF. In nucleotides, the CDR3 is TGCGCCAGCAGCCAAGACCCAAAAAGGGGGGGCAATCAGCCCCAGCATTTT.

The chain combines TRBV5-6 with TRBJ1-1; no firm D call. The CDR3 runs to 12 residues. The germline V gene has CDR1 SGHDT and CDR2 YYEEEE. V gave up 1 base and J gave up 8 bases, with 9 bases separating them. CDR3 in DNA: TGTGCCAGCAGCTTGCGACTAAAGGAAGCTTTCTTT. It is translated as CASSLRLKEAFF.

This chain uses TRBV6-4 with TRBJ2-2; weak D call: TRBD1 (6 bases). The CDR3 contains 14 residues. From germline, CDR1 is MRHNA and CDR2 SNTAGT. Trimming removed 6 bases at V and 3 bases at J, with 11 bases between. The CDR3 sequence: CASRETGYTGELFF. For the CDR3, the DNA is TGTGCCAGCAGGGAAACAGGGTACACCGGGGAGCTGTTTTTT.